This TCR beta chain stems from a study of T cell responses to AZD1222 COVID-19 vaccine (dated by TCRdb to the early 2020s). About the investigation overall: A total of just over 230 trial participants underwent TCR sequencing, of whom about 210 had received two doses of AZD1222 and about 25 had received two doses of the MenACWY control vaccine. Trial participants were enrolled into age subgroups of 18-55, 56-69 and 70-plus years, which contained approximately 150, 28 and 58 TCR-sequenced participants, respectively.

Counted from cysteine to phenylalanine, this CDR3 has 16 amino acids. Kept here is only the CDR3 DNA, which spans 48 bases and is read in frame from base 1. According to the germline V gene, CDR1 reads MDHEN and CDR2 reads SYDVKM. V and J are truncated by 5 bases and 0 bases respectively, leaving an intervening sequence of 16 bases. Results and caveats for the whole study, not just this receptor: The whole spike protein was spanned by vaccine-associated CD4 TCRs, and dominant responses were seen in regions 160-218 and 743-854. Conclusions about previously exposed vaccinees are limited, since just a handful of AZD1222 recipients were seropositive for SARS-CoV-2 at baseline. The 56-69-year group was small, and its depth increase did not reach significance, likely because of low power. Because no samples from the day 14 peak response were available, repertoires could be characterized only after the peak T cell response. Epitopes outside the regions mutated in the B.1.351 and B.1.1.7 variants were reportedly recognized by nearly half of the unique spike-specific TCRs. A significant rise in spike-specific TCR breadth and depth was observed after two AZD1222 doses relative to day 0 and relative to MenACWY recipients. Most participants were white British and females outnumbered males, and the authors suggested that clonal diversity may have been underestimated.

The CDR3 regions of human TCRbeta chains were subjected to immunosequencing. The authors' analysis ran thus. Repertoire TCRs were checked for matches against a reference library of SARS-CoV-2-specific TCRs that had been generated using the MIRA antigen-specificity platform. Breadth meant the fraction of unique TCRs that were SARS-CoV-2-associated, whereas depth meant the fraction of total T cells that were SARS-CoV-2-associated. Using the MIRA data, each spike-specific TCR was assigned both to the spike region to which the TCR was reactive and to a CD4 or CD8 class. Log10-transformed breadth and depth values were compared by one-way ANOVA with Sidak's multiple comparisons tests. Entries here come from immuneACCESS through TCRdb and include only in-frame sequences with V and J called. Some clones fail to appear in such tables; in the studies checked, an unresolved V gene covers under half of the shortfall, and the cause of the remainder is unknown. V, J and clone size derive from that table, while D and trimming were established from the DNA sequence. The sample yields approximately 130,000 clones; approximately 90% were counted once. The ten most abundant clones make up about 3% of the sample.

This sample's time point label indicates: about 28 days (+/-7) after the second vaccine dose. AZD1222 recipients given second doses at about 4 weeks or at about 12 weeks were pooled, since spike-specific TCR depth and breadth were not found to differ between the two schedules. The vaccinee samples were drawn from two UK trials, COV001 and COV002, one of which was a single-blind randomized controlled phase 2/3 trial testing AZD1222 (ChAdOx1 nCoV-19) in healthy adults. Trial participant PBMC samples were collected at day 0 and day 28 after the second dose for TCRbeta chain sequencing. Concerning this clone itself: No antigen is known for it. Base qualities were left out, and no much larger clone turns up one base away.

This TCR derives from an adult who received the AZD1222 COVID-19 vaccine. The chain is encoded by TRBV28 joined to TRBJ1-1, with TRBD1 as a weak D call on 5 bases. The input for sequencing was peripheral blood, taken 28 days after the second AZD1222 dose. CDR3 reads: CASSPTGPQMNTEAFF. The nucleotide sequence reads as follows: TGTGCCAGCAGTCCCACAGGTCCCCAGATGAACACTGAAGCTTTCTTT.